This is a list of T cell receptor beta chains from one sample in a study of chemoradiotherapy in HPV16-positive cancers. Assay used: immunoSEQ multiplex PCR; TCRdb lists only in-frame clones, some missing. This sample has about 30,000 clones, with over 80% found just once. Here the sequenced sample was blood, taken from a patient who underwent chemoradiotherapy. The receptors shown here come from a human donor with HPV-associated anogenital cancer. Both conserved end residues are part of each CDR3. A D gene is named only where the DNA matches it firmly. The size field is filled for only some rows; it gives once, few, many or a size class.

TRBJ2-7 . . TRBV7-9 CASSSTGTYEQYF TGTGCCAGCAGTTCTACAGGGACCTACGAGCAGTACTTC
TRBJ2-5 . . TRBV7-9 CASSLGQETQYF TGTGCCAGCAGCCTTGGCCAAGAGACCCAGTACTTC
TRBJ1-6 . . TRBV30 CAWSVPPSPLHF TGTGCCTGGAGTGTACCCCCTTCACCCCTCCACTTT
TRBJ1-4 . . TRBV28 CASSLSLGGKLFF TGTGCCAGCAGTTTAAGTCTGGGGGGAAAACTGTTTTTT
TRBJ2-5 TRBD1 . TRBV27 CASSSRDSRQETQYF TGTGCCAGCAGTTCTAGGGACAGTCGGCAAGAGACCCAGTACTTC
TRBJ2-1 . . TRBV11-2 CASSLGANSYNEQFF TGTGCCAGCAGCTTAGGCGCTAACTCCTACAATGAGCAGTTCTTC
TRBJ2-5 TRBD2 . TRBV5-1 CASSLVTSGEETQYF TGCGCCAGCAGCTTGGTGACTAGCGGGGAAGAGACCCAGTACTTC
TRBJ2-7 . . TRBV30 CAWALASGAYEQYF TGTGCCTGGGCCTTAGCGTCGGGAGCATACGAGCAGTACTTC
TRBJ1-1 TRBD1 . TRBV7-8 CASRETGQKNTEAFF TGTGCCAGCAGGGAAACGGGACAGAAGAACACTGAAGCTTTCTTT
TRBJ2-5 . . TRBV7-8 CASSLAGRGWVETQYF TGTGCCAGCAGCTTAGCGGGCCGGGGGTGGGTCGAGACCCAGTACTTC
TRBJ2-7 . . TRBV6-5 CASSPPEGYEQYF TGTGCCAGCAGCCCCCCCGAGGGGTACGAGCAGTACTTC
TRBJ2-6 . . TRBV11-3 CASSPEGRANVLTF TGTGCCAGCAGCCCTGAGGGGAGGGCCAACGTCCTGACTTTC
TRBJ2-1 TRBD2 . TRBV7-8 CASSWRTSGGSYNEQFF TGTGCCAGCAGCTGGCGGACTAGCGGGGGGTCCTACAATGAGCAGTTCTTC
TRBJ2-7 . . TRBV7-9 CASSSTDARDPTNYYEQYF TGTGCCAGCAGCTCGACCGACGCCAGGGACCCTACAAACTATTACGAGCAGTACTTC
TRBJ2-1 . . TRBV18 CASSPRDGPNEQFF TGTGCCAGCTCACCACGGGATGGCCCGAATGAGCAGTTCTTC
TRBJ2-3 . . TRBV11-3 CASSSTPGSGIPDTQYF TGTGCCAGCAGCTCAACCCCTGGGTCTGGCATCCCGGATACGCAGTATTTT
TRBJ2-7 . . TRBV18 CASSHGVGEQYF TGTGCCAGCTCACACGGGGTAGGCGAGCAGTACTTC
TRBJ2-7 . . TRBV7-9 CASSLPNTTGKGGYEQYF TGTGCCAGCAGCTTACCAAATACGACAGGCAAAGGAGGGTACGAGCAGTACTTC
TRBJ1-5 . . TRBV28 CASSPAGGLWQPQHF TGTGCCAGCTCCCCCGCCGGAGGGTTATGGCAGCCCCAGCATTTT
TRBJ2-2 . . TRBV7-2 CASSLLGGELFF TGTGCCAGCAGCTTACTGGGCGGGGAGCTGTTTTTT
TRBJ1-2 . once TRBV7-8 CASSLEYSSAYGYTF TGTGCCAGCAGCTTAGAGTACTCTTCGGCCTATGGCTACACCTTC
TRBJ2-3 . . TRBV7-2 CASSWYTDTQYF TGTGCCAGCAGCTGGTACACAGATACGCAGTATTTT
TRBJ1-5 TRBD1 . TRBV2 CASSRGQVNQPQHF TGTGCCAGCAGTCGTGGACAGGTCAATCAGCCCCAGCATTTT
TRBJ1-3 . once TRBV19 CASRVNSGNTIYF TGTGCCAGCAGGGTCAACTCTGGAAACACCATATATTTT
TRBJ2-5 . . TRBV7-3 CASSLVSGETQYF TGTGCCAGCAGCCTTGTGTCGGGAGAGACCCAGTACTTC
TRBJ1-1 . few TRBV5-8 CASSLLIRNTEAFF TGTGCCAGCAGCCTGTTGATCCGGAACACTGAAGCTTTCTTT